One sample yielded the 16 T cell receptor beta chains listed below, sequenced in a study of PD-1 blockade in classical Hodgkin lymphoma. Sequenced by immunoSEQ multiplex PCR; TCRdb stores in-frame clones only, minus some. The sample holds about 7,600 clones, 60% to 80% seen once. Every single patient, without exception, relapsed after autologous stem cell transplantation, and brentuximab vedotin exposure varied. CD4+ T cells were purified from thawed PBMCs by negative selection. Sequenced here: CD4+ T cells from blood, sampled at baseline. These receptors all come from a human donor with classical Hodgkin lymphoma.

This CDR3 is CASSFQGRLYNEQFF. The CDR3 DNA reads as TGTGCCAGCAGCTTTCAGGGCCGCCTCTACAATGAGCAGTTCTTC. The chain uses TRBV5-4 and TRBJ2-1; a possible D gene is TRBD1 (5 bases). From germline, CDR1 is SGHNT and CDR2 YYREEE (reference sequence). There are 15 residues in the CDR3. Between the trimmed V and J ends, which lost 2 bases and 3 bases, there was a span of 12 bases.

The chain employs TRBV4-3 and TRBJ2-1; tentatively, D is TRBD2 (8 bases). Germline lookup yields CDR1 LGHNA and CDR2 YSLEER. V was cut by 2 bases and J by 12 bases, with 23 bases left in between. The CDR3 has 16 residues. The CDR3 nucleotides read TGCGCCAGCAGCCAAAACGCAGAAAAGGGGGCGGGGGGGCAGTTCTTC. Its translation is CASSQNAEKGAGGQFF.

This chain connects TRBV7-9 to TRBJ2-5; D gene ambiguous. Per the germline V gene, CDR1 is SEHNR and CDR2 is FQNEAQ (reference sequence). V was pared by 3 bases and J by 11 bases, with 13 bases between. The CDR3 totals 12 residues. CDR3 amino acids: CASSLESPAQYF. CDR3 DNA sequence: TGTGCCAGCAGCTTGGAGTCGCCAGCTCAGTACTTC.

The chain carries TRBV19 and TRBJ2-3, with D perhaps TRBD1 (7 bases). Germline lookup yields CDR1 LNHDA and CDR2 SQIVND (reference sequence). V lost 2 bases and J lost 0, with 18 bases in between. The CDR3 is made up of 18 amino acids. The CDR3 coding sequence is TGTGCCAGTAGTATATCCCAGGGGGTAGGGGGGAGCACAGATACGCAGTATTTT. This encodes CASSISQGVGGSTDTQYF.

The rearrangement uses TRBV19 and TRBJ1-4; the match to TRBD1 covers 7 bases. Unmatched junction bases numbered 11, after V lost 5 bases and J lost 8 bases. Germline CDR1 is LNHDA and CDR2 is SQIVND (reference sequence). The CDR3 is 15 amino acids. The CDR3 coding sequence is TGTGCCAGTAGTGGGGCCCGGGACAGTGGAGAAAAACTGTTTTTT. As protein: CASSGARDSGEKLFF.

V is TRBV6-5 and J is TRBJ2-4; the D gene could be TRBD1 or TRBD2 (6 bases each). Looked up from germline, CDR1 is MNHEY and CDR2 is SVGAGI. CDR3 length: 16 residues. The V end was cut by 1 base, the J end by 8 bases, with 18 bases between. The CDR3 nucleotides are TGTGCCAGCAGTTACTTCCCCCCACAGGGACTGGACATTCAGTACTTC. Protein sequence: CASSYFPPQGLDIQYF.

The chain employs TRBV30 and TRBJ1-6; D is perhaps TRBD1 (6 bases). The V end lost 2 bases, the J end lost 18 bases, and 14 bases lay between the germline ends. The CDR3 totals 11 residues. Germline V gives CDR1 GTSNPN, CDR2 SVGIG (reference sequence). CDR3 nucleotide sequence: TGTGCCTGGAGTCTCCCAGGGGTCCACCACTTT. Amino acids: CAWSLPGVHHF.

This chain connects TRBV7-9 to TRBJ1-2, with a possible D match to TRBD1 (5 bases). Germline CDR1 and CDR2: SEHNR and FQNEAQ (reference sequence). This CDR3 has 13 residues. V dropped 4 bases and J dropped 8 bases, with 14 bases sitting between them. The CDR3 loop is CASSSSGGGGYTF. In DNA form, the CDR3 reads TGTGCCAGCAGCTCCTCTGGGGGTGGCGGCTACACCTTC.

V usage is TRBV7-6 and J usage is TRBJ2-3; possible D gene TRBD2, 7 bases. The ends were cut back, 5 bases at V and 6 bases at J, with 18 bases in the middle. The CDR3 loop spans 15 amino acids. Germline V gene data show CDR1 as SGHVS and CDR2 as FNYEAQ. The CDR3 DNA reads as TGTGCCAGCAGCCCGTCCGGGGGGCGAGGTGATACGCAGTATTTT. The encoded protein is CASSPSGGRGDTQYF.

CDR3 loop: CASSLGRAQPQHF. Written as DNA, the CDR3 is TGTGCCAGCAGCTTAGGCCGGGCCCAGCCCCAGCATTTT. The chain combines TRBV13 with TRBJ1-5; D is unclear. There are 13 residues in the CDR3. The V end lost 0 bases, the J end lost 7 bases, and 7 bases lay between the germline ends. CDR1 is PRHDT and CDR2 is FYEKMQ in the germline V gene (reference sequence).

The rearrangement links TRBV2 to TRBJ1-2; perhaps TRBD1 as D (5 bases). The CDR3 runs to 12 residues. The germline CDR1 and CDR2 sequences are SNHLY and FYNNEI. Trimming took off 4 bases at V and 5 bases at J, with 8 bases between the two ends. In nucleotides, the CDR3 is TGTGCCAGCAGTGGACAGTCGTATGGCTACACCTTC. Its protein is CASSGQSYGYTF.

This clone was detected only once. The chain employs TRBV4-1 and TRBJ1-4, with D uncertain. Deletions cut 0 bases from V and 6 bases from J, with 11 bases between. The CDR3 spans 15 residues. Germline assignment: CDR1 MGHRA and CDR2 YSYEKL. In nucleotides, the CDR3 is TGCGCCAGCAGCCAAGAAGATTACCGGGATGAAAAACTGTTTTTT. This translates into CASSQEDYRDEKLFF.

V and J are TRBV10-3 and TRBJ1-5, with D perhaps matching TRBD1 (6 bases). Germline values: CDR1 ENHRY, CDR2 SYGVKD. The CDR3 length is 16 residues. V was clipped by 2 bases and J by 0 bases, with 11 bases between them. The CDR3 DNA reads TGTGCCATCAGTGAGAGAGGACAGCATAGCAATCAGCCCCAGCATTTT. Its protein product is CAISERGQHSNQPQHF.

The chain employs TRBV5-1 and TRBJ2-7, with TRBD2 matching 8 bases. This CDR3 has 14 residues. Germline V CDR1 and CDR2: SGHRS, YFSETQ. Losses at the gene ends were 0 bases for V and 3 bases for J; bases not matched to a gene: 2. Here the CDR3 reads CASSLALAGYEQYF. CDR3 DNA: TGCGCCAGCAGCTTGGCCCTAGCGGGCTACGAGCAGTACTTC.

This clone was seen just once. The chain has TRBV19 and TRBJ2-1, with 12 bases matching TRBD2. J gave up 9 bases and V 2 bases, and 5 bases lay outside the gene matches. This CDR3 comprises 15 residues. Germline lookup yields CDR1 LNHDA and CDR2 SQIVND (reference sequence). The CDR3 region has the DNA TGTGCCAGTAGTATAAGCGGACTAGCGGGACCTGAGCAGTTCTTC. It codes for CASSISGLAGPEQFF.

The chain recombines TRBV5-1 with TRBJ1-2; maybe TRBD1 (5 bases). Germline V gene data show CDR1 as SGHRS and CDR2 as YFSETQ. The CDR3 totals 13 residues. The V end lost 4 bases, the J end lost 6 bases, and 13 bases lay between the germline ends. The CDR3 loop is CASSPPGYHGYTF. The CDR3 coding sequence is TGCGCCAGCAGCCCCCCAGGGTACCATGGCTACACCTTC.